This T cell receptor beta chain was recovered during a study of blood T cells in healthy people across ages. This clonotype was seen only a few times. Its cognate antigen is unknown. CDR3 length: 13 residues. Germline CDR1 MNHNS, CDR2 SASEGT. V shed 3 bases and J shed 1 base, with 6 bases lying between them. Primed by a sample-barcoded 5' primer and a J-beta primer mix, a second PCR proceeded for roughly 6 to 12 cycles. TCRdb ran MiXCR on the 5' RACE reads and lists one entry per CDR3 protein. In the table there are about 1,400,000 distinct CDR3 sequences, 42% of which are singletons. Study results and limitations: PBMCs that were unsorted prevented a conclusive naive versus antigen-experienced comparison.

The sample was blood. V is TRBV6-1 and J is TRBJ1-1; D call uncertain. The sequence came from a woman aged 18-29 years in good health. CDR3 DNA: TGTGCCAGCAGTGATTACAGGAACACTGAAGCTTTCTTT. It is translated as CASSDYRNTEAFF.